Given below is one TCR beta chain in context. The source of the sample is a study of blood T cells in healthy people across ages. V gave up 0 bases and J gave up 5 bases, with 10 bases separating them. The CDR3 runs to 13 residues. Germline V lookup: CDR1 DFQATT, CDR2 SNEGSKA (reference sequence). Healthy individuals of Caucasian origin from Russia, aged 6 to 90, served as donors. Primed by a sample-barcoded 5' primer and a J-beta primer mix, a second PCR proceeded for about 6 to 11 cycles. One entry per CDR3 protein results from TCRdb running MiXCR on the 5' RACE reads. The data hold roughly 800,000 distinct CDR3 sequences, with 55% to 75% observed a single time.

The gene calls are TRBV20-1 and TRBJ2-5; D possibly corresponds to TRBD1 (5 bases). Sequencing was performed on blood. The clonotype comes from a man aged 25 to 40 in good health. DNA of the CDR3: TGCAGTGCTAGAGATCGAACAGGCGAGACCCAGTACTTC. This gives the protein CSARDRTGETQYF.